Described below is a single T cell receptor beta chain sequence and its context. The target of this receptor is not known. Per-nucleotide qualities are absent, and no much larger clonotype sits a single base away. The library was generated by the immunoSEQ multiplex PCR assay. A mixture of 60 forward primers for TCR Vbeta segments and 13 reverse primers for TCR Jbeta segments was used in the multiplex PCR. A multiplex PCR assay on genomic DNA amplified the CDR3 region of rearranged TCR beta genes. The Illumina HiSeq System was used to sequence the amplified TCR beta libraries as 87-base-pair reads. As for the authors' bioinformatics: A later analysis counted tens of millions of unique TCR beta chains across the 500 to 850 repertoires, and around 9.9 million of these chains were shared by at least two donors. A nearest-neighbor algorithm error-corrected the raw reads and collapsed the reads into unique sequences, merging closely related sequences to remove PCR and sequencing errors. To assign V, D and J gene segments, CDR3 sequences were aligned to IMGT reference sequences. Each retained sequence needed at least a six-nucleotide match to both a V gene segment and a J gene segment. A rearrangement counted as productive if the CDR3 had no stop codons and remained in frame with V and J, and every other rearrangement counted as non-productive. CDR3 was defined according to IMGT convention as the region running from the second conserved V-encoded cysteine to the conserved J-encoded phenylalanine. Sequences without an unambiguous match to a single V gene segment were excluded from the earlier analysis of 450 to 750 of the donors. In an earlier analysis of approximately 550 of the donors, V segments were called functional above 56.7% productive rearrangements and were called segregating when the between-donor standard deviation exceeded 5%. A statistical classification framework was developed to diagnose cytomegalovirus status using the catalog of TCR beta chain sequences. In a later analysis, V and J genes were assigned by comparing TCR nucleotide sequences against IMGT/GENE-DB human TR gene sequences. Using the TCRdist pipeline, a later analysis assigned CDR3 sequences along with most-parsimonious VDJ recombination scenarios. In a later analysis, each TCR beta chain was defined by its CDR3 amino acid sequence together with its V-gene family, and reads without a unique V-gene family were excluded. To address suspected cross-contamination and a sequencing artifact, a later analysis removed roughly 580 highly shared, low-generation-probability nucleotide sequences. For each public chain, a later analysis derived a clonal expansion index from normalized ranks of inferred template counts within each repertoire. In a later analysis, generation probabilities were computed with a VDJ recombination model fitted to out-of-frame rearrangements, and the resulting probabilities were checked against IGoR. A later analysis scored TCR-TCR, TCR-HLA and TCR-CMV co-occurrence with hypergeometric tests, applying a repertoire-size bias correction to TCR pairs. A later analysis estimated false discovery rates by permuting HLA or CMV assignments 20 times. In a later analysis, co-occurring TCRs were grouped with DBSCAN, and TCRdist sequence similarity was added when clustering was performed within HLA-allele-positive subsets. Repertoires with fewer than 30,000 or more than 120,000 public chains, plus five repertoires with anomalous nucleotide sharing, were excluded from co-occurrence clustering. As stored in TCRdb, this immuneACCESS dataset retains in-frame rearrangements with V and J assigned. A fraction of the clones does not appear; measured against another copy, unresolved V genes explain less than half of the discrepancy, and the remainder lacks a known reason. That table supplies the V and J calls and clone size; D and trimming were determined from the DNA. The sample table holds 90,000 to 100,000 clones, of which approximately 80% were seen once. 16% of the sample comes from the top ten.

This sample is part of a study of cytomegalovirus exposure and HLA in healthy donors (dated by TCRdb to the late 2010s). Regarding the study in general: In an earlier analysis of about 560 of the donors, less than 350 Gb of sequence data and approximately 120 million unique TCR beta sequences from 180 million or so T cells were reported. An early release that covered fewer than 800 HLA-typed donors contained 300 to 350 gigabases of sequencing data and around 80 million unique TCR sequences. Among the 398 genotyped donors, about 85% belonged to the genetic ancestry cluster associated with self-reported Caucasian donors. The study aimed to test whether signatures of past pathogen exposure could be identified by cataloging public T cell receptors. The T cell repertoires of several hundred subjects were profiled by immunosequencing and related to cytomegalovirus serostatus. A separate validation cohort of 90 to 150 different subjects was used in addition to the roughly 640-subject first cohort. To predict cytomegalovirus infection status, the study brought together high-throughput TCR immunosequencing, statistical association of individual TCRs with disease status, and machine learning. In a later analysis, previously published TCR beta repertoires from 600 to 850 donors were re-analyzed and high-resolution HLA genotyping was added so that TCR occurrence patterns could be studied. The later analysis used no new phenotypic data to find candidate immune exposures, relying instead on TCR beta sequences and their occurrence across donors. An earlier analysis of fewer than 750 of the donors used high-throughput TCR beta sequencing to judge whether each TCR beta V gene segment behaved as functional or pseudogenic. Donor age, sex, ethnicity and CMV serostatus were compiled together with the repertoire data. In a later genetic analysis, genome-wide SNP genotypes for about 55% of the 666 donors were used, and that subset was treated as a discovery cohort. Every discovery cohort repertoire had been produced on one sequencing platform. HLA typing included class I and class II loci at four-digit resolution. The number of typed donors differed by locus: roughly 620-630 for A, B, C, DRB1 and DQB1; approximately 540 for DQA1; 606 for DPA1; and some 430 for DPB1. Roughly 5 DR-DQ haplotypes were handled as single units for association and clustering, since linkage in the cohort was strong. On average, roughly 240,000 unique TCR beta nucleotide sequences were sequenced per donor among a few hundred genotyped donors of the cohort, with roughly 18% of those sequences being non-productive. The full study reports these points: A cluster of highly shared sequence variants was judged likely to represent a technical artifact of the sequencing pipeline. Because the 87-base-pair reads could not distinguish some IMGT-functional V segments, including TRBV6-2 and TRBV6-3, those segments were excluded. Over 15 rarely observed V segments, including chromosome 9 orphons, were excluded from the earlier analysis of just under 600 of the donors because counts were too low. An association between a missense DCLRE1C variant and V-gene and J-gene trimming of TCR beta chains was found in a later genetic analysis and replicated in an independent cohort. A later analysis found that most CMV-associated TCR beta chains appeared HLA-restricted, with HLA associations seemingly driven largely by CMV exposure. A further reported finding was that TCR beta sequences accurately predicted the HLA-A and HLA-B alleles for most subjects in the first cohort. In vitro tests confirmed that three of the cytomegalovirus-associated TCR beta chains recognize cytomegalovirus antigens. In a later analysis, several top co-occurrence clusters were reported to appear linked to parvovirus B19, influenza, CMV and Epstein-Barr virus. A later genetic analysis reported fewer N-insertions in productive TCRs among donors in an Asian-associated ancestry cluster than the approximately 670-donor mean. HLA typing was unavailable for some donors at each locus, so association tests used only the typed subset. In both the original and validation cohorts, the classifier was reported to diagnose cytomegalovirus status with high specificity and sensitivity. Linkage disequilibrium might explain the correlated functional status among segregating V segments, but an unknown experimental factor could not be ruled out. Immune exposure information for the cohort was limited to CMV serostatus. According to the authors, the approach could potentially be generalized to other disease states and immunological phenotypes. This cohort had only TCR beta chains sequenced, and the lack of alpha or paired-chain data limited which features could be detected. While some public TCRs were present in many individuals, most TCR sequences turned up only very rarely across donors. In a later analysis, HLA-associated TCR beta chains were found to be more clonally expanded and to have lower generation probabilities than equally common non-associated chains. The study listed 150 to 200 TCR beta chains as associated with cytomegalovirus. Sequencing depth was assumed to be roughly uniform across donors in the presence/absence analyses, though that assumption may not hold. A later analysis found that TCR association rates varied across HLA loci, with DRB1 alleles showing the most associated TCRs and HLA-C alleles the fewest. Assigning TCR associations to individual alleles was difficult when HLA alleles, especially DR and DQ, strongly co-occurred. Specific HLA alleles were associated with over 15,000 TCR beta sequences at a false discovery rate of 0.05 in a later analysis. In an earlier analysis of some 500 of the donors, most TCR beta V segments appeared in productive rearrangements about 90% or about 30% of the time, broadly matching IMGT annotations.

The cohort comprised fewer than 700 healthy bone marrow donors. At the time of sampling, every cohort member was nominally healthy, though immune exposures that went unrecorded were likely present. The donor tested CMV seropositive, placing the donor among the 310 or so seropositive members of the cohort. A peripheral blood sample was provided by each donor, and peripheral blood mononuclear cells were used for TCR beta sequencing. Genomic DNA was extracted from the blood cell samples with the Qiagen DNeasy Blood Extraction Kit. Reading from cysteine to phenylalanine, the CDR3 counts 16 amino acids. Solely the CDR3 DNA is kept, with 48 bases framed from the first base. V trim: 7 bases; J trim: 1 base; unmatched bases: 5. In the germline V gene (reference sequence), CDR1 corresponds to MNHEY and CDR2 to SMNVEV.

The material sequenced was PBMCs. The source of this sequence is a man aged 55 to 70 in good health and CMV-seropositive. The rearranged segments are TRBV27 and TRBJ2-3; TRBD2 lines up with 13 middle nucleotides. This receptor carries the CDR3 CASKRTSGGGTDTQYF. The DNA is TGTGCCAGCAAGAGGACTAGCGGGGGCGGCACAGATACGCAGTATTTT.